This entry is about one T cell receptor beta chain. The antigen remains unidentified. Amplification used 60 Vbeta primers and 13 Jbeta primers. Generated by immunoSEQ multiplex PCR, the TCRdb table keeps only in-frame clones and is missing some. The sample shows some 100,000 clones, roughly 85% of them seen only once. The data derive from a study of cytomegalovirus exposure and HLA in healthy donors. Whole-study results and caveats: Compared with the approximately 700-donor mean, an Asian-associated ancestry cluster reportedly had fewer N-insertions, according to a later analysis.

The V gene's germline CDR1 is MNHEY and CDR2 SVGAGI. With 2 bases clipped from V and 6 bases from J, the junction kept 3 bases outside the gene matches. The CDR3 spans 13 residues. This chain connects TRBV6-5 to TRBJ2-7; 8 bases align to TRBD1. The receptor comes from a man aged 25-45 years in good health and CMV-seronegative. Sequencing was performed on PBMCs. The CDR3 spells CASSYGQGGEQYF. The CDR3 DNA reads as TGTGCCAGCAGTTACGGACAGGGCGGCGAGCAGTACTTC.